These 8 T cell receptor beta chains share one sample of origin, sequenced in a study of T-cell reconstitution after alpha-beta-depleted transplantation in children. The TCRbeta library was prepared with unique molecular identifiers. TCRdb ran MiXCR on the PCR reads and lists one entry per CDR3 protein. Altogether about 610,000 distinct CDR3 sequences are present, roughly a tenth being singletons, with the ten largest covering less than 4.5%. The sequencing used PBMCs from the stem cell graft donor, collected from the stem cell graft. These receptors originate from a human donor who donated a stem cell graft to a child with acute myeloid leukemia.

Ten or more counts support this clonotype. The chain couples TRBV6-5 to TRBJ2-3; 9 bases align to TRBD1. Germline V gives CDR1 MNHEY, CDR2 SVGAGI. The CDR3 consists of 14 residues. Losses at the gene ends were 5 bases for V and 4 bases for J; bases not matched to a gene: 4. DNA of the CDR3: TGTGCCAGCAGTCACCGGACAGGGGCAGATACGCAGTATTTT. This encodes CASSHRTGADTQYF.

V usage is TRBV7-9 and J usage is TRBJ2-7; no clear D. The germline CDR1 and CDR2 sequences are SEHNR and FQNEAQ (reference sequence). Trimming took 11 bases from V and 0 from J, leaving 14 bases between them. There are 13 residues in the CDR3. The CDR3 DNA follows: TGTGCCCTTGGGTCAGAATTCTCCTACGAGCAGTACTTC. It translates to CALGSEFSYEQYF.

There are many counts of this clonotype. The rearrangement uses TRBV5-1 and TRBJ2-1, with 7 bases fitting TRBD2. CDR3 length equals 16 residues. CDR1 SGHRS and CDR2 YFSETQ come from the germline V gene. With 4 bases clipped from V and 0 bases from J, the junction kept 7 bases outside the gene matches. CDR3: CASSPWGGSSYNEQFF. The DNA for the CDR3 is TGCGCCAGCAGCCCCTGGGGCGGGAGCTCCTACAATGAGCAGTTCTTC. The full variable domain, rest sourced from reference TRBV5-1 and TRBJ2-1, is KAGVTQTPRYLIKTRGQQVTLSCSPISGHRSVSWYQQTPGQGLQFLFEYFSETQRNKGNFPGRFSGRQFSNSRSEMNVSTLELGDSALYLCASSPWGGSSYNEQFFGPGTRLTVL.

This clonotype was picked up a small number of times. The V gene is TRBV20-1, the J gene TRBJ2-1; 10 bases are shared with TRBD2. Trimming removed 6 bases from V and 0 bases from J; junction bases left unmatched: 14. Germline V gene sequence: CDR1 DFQATT, CDR2 SNEGSKA (reference sequence). The CDR3 covers 18 residues. The DNA of the CDR3 is TGCAGTGCCCCGACCCTAGCGGGAGCGATCAGCTCCTACAATGAGCAGTTCTTC. This gives the protein CSAPTLAGAISSYNEQFF.

The rearrangement links TRBV5-4 to TRBJ2-2; maybe TRBD2 (6 bases). The CDR3 covers 14 residues. Trimming pared 2 bases from V and 6 bases from J, leaving 11 bases between. Germline V gene data show CDR1 as SGHNT and CDR2 as YYREEE (reference sequence). The CDR3 protein is CASSFRGRSGELFF. CDR3 nucleotides: TGTGCCAGCAGCTTTCGTGGGAGGTCCGGGGAGCTGTTTTTT. Supplemented by reference TRBV5-4 and TRBJ2-2, the full variable domain reads ETGVTQSPTHLIKTRGQQVTLRCSSQSGHNTVSWYQQALGQGPQFIFQYYREEENGRGNFPPRFSGLQFPNYSSELNVNALELDDSALYLCASSFRGRSGELFFGEGSRLTVL.

This clonotype was found many times. The J gene is TRBJ2-1, the V gene TRBV2, with 10 bases lining up with TRBD2. V trimming: 3 bases; J trimming: 6 bases; junction bases outside the gene matches: 5. In germline, CDR1 is SNHLY, CDR2 FYNNEI. The CDR3 totals 15 residues. CDR3 sequence: CASSDRTSGFNEQFF. Here the CDR3 DNA reads TGTGCCAGCAGTGATAGGACTAGCGGTTTCAATGAGCAGTTCTTC.

The V gene is TRBV20-1, the J gene TRBJ2-2; TRBD1 or TRBD2 may be the D gene (5 bases each). Trimming stripped 3 bases from V and 3 bases from J, with 14 bases between. CDR3 length equals 15 residues. In germline, CDR1 is DFQATT, CDR2 SNEGSKA (reference sequence). The CDR3 loop is CSASDPGRDTGELFF. The CDR3 coding sequence is TGCAGTGCTAGTGATCCGGGGCGCGACACCGGGGAGCTGTTTTTT.

J is TRBJ1-1 and V is TRBV5-1; 7 bases are shared with TRBD1. Germline loops: CDR1 SGHRS, CDR2 YFSETQ. The CDR3 has 14 amino acids. V lost 7 bases to trimming and J lost 0 bases; unmatched junction nucleotides: 6. CDR3 sequence reads: CASAVGTVNTEAFF. The CDR3 nucleotides read TGCGCCAGCGCGGTTGGGACAGTGAACACTGAAGCTTTCTTT.